The clone carrying this T cell receptor (beta chain) was recorded many times. Antigen unknown. The sample originates from a study of regulatory T cells in long-lasting Graves disease. Combining iRepertoire HTBI primers with Arm-PCR of CDR3 regions, the authors built TCR beta libraries. Study processing details: Spanning all samples, the identified segments comprised around 62 TRBV and more than 11 TRBJ. TCRdb processed the multiplex PCR reads anew with MiXCR; each CDR3 protein has one entry. The V and J calls were not made by the authors but by TCRdb's processing. The sample includes around 460,000 distinct CDR3 sequences, roughly 21% seen only once; the top ten take around 7%. Study findings and constraints: Whereas new patients shared 950 to 1,000 public clonotypes, persistent patients shared more, at under 3,500. Preferential use of TRBV28, TRBJ1-2 and TRBJ2-5 was seen in persistent disease.

Indicated time point: persistent/refractory GD, antithyroid drugs over 5 years with positive TRAb. Researchers made the TCR library from RNA that was extracted from PBMCs. The EDTA tubes were filled with about 9 milliliters of drawn peripheral blood. Between the trimmed V and J ends, which lost 4 bases and 9 bases, there was a span of 16 bases. The CDR3 consists of 14 residues. Germline values: CDR1 SGHRS, CDR2 YFSETQ. The J gene is TRBJ1-4, the V gene TRBV5-1; a weak D match, TRBD1 (5 bases). Source: peripheral blood mononuclear cells (PBMCs), taken when the disease was refractory, from a patient treated with antithyroid drugs. This TCR was sampled from a female donor with Graves disease. The CDR3 spells CASSPGTGMKKLFF. CDR3 nucleotide sequence: TGCGCCAGCAGCCCCGGGACTGGTATGAAAAAACTGTTTTTT.